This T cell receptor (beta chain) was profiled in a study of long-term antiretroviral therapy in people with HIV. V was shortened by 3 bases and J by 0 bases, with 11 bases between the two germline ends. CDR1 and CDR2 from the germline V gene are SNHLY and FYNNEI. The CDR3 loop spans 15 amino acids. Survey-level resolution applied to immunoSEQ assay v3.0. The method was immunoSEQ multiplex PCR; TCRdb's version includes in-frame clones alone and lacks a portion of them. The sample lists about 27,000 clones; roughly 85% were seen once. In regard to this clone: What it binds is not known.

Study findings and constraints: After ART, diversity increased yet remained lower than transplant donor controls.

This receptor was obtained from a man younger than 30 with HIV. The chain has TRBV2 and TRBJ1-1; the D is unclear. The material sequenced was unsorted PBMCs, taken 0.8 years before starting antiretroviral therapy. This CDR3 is CASSDGGQMNTEAFF. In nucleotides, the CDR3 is TGTGCCAGCAGTGACGGTGGGCAGATGAACACTGAAGCTTTCTTT.